Following are 9 T cell receptor beta chains from one sample sequenced in a study of blood T cell repertoires in COVID-19. Clones were read by immunoSEQ multiplex PCR, and TCRdb kept only the in-frame ones, dropping some. This sample has 150,000 to 200,000 clones, with about 79% found just once. Input material: peripheral blood. The receptor source for this set is a woman in her 70s with acute or convalescent COVID-19.

The chain joins TRBV5-1 to TRBJ1-3; 8 nucleotides match TRBD1. Trimming took 6 bases from V and 4 from J; bases not matched to a gene: 6. Germline V gene sequence: CDR1 SGHRS, CDR2 YFSETQ. This CDR3 region has 14 residues. CDR3 protein: CASMQGASGNTIYF. Here the CDR3 DNA reads TGCGCCAGCATGCAGGGGGCTTCGGGAAACACCATATATTTT.

V is TRBV14 and J is TRBJ2-6, with 7 bases lining up with TRBD1. J was trimmed by 4 bases and V by 4 bases; bases with no gene match: 7. Germline-derived CDR1 and CDR2 are SGHDN and FVKESK. The CDR3 is made up of 16 amino acids. CDR3 in amino acids: CASSPGQLLGANVLTF. The CDR3 DNA sequence: TGTGCCAGCAGCCCGGGACAGTTGTTAGGGGCCAACGTCCTGACTTTC.

This rearrangement joins TRBV27 to TRBJ1-3; D not certain. The CDR3 is made up of 15 amino acids. From germline, CDR1 is MNHEY and CDR2 SMNVEV (reference sequence). V dropped 4 bases and J dropped 4 bases, with 14 bases sitting between them. In DNA, the CDR3 is TGTGCCAGCAGTTCTATCCCCGAGAGCGGAAACACCATATATTTT. Its translation: CASSSIPESGNTIYF.

The gene calls are TRBV29-1 and TRBJ2-3; TRBD1 agrees at 10 bases. This CDR3 is built from 15 residues. The V segment lost 6 bases and the J segment 6 bases; nucleotides outside the gene matches: 12. Germline-derived CDR1 and CDR2 are SQVTM and ANQGSEA. CDR3 loop: CSVPSPDRGRDTQYF. The CDR3 DNA follows: TGCAGCGTGCCCAGCCCGGACAGGGGGAGGGATACGCAGTATTTT.

The chain is built from TRBV10-3 and TRBJ1-2; tentatively, D is TRBD1 (5 bases). This CDR3 region has 15 residues. The V end lost 2 bases, the J end lost 2 bases, and 12 bases lay between the germline ends. The germline V gene has CDR1 ENHRY and CDR2 SYGVKD. CDR3 residues: CAISESRERNYGYTF. In nucleotides, the CDR3 is TGTGCCATCAGTGAGAGCAGGGAAAGGAACTATGGCTACACCTTC.

In this sample, this clone turned up once. V is TRBV11-3 and J is TRBJ2-1, with D perhaps TRBD2 (6 bases). Trimming took 1 base from V and 6 from J, leaving 10 bases between them. The CDR3 sequence is 14 residues long. Germline CDR1 SGHNT, CDR2 YENEEA. The CDR3 sequence is CASSLGLESNEQFF. The DNA for the CDR3 is TGTGCCAGCAGCTTAGGACTAGAAAGCAATGAGCAGTTCTTC.

The J gene is TRBJ2-3, the V gene TRBV7-2; D is possibly TRBD2 (6 bases). The CDR3 extends over 14 amino acids. Germline V gene sequence: CDR1 SGHTA, CDR2 FQGNSA. V was trimmed by 3 bases and J by 0 bases, leaving 7 bases between them. The CDR3 DNA sequence: TGTGCCAGCAGCTTGGCGGGAAGCACAGATACGCAGTATTTT. Translating gives CASSLAGSTDTQYF.

The chain recombines TRBV5-8 with TRBJ2-4; TRBD1 aligns across 10 bases. Trimming at V came to 3 bases and at J to 5 bases, leaving 2 bases not matched to a gene. Germline-derived CDR1 and CDR2 are SGHTS and YDEGEE. The CDR3 runs 14 residues. CDR3 in amino acids: CASSSGQGENIQYF. DNA of the CDR3: TGTGCCAGCAGCTCTGGACAGGGGGAAAACATTCAGTACTTC.

The chain uses TRBV4-2 and TRBJ1-2, with D uncertain. This CDR3 contains 16 residues. CDR1 is LGHNA and CDR2 is YNFKEQ in the germline V gene. Trimming left V 4 bases short and J 2 bases short, with 17 bases between. Here the CDR3 reads CASSPEGGPNNYGYTF. CDR3 sequence (DNA): TGTGCCAGCAGCCCAGAAGGAGGTCCAAACAACTATGGCTACACCTTC.